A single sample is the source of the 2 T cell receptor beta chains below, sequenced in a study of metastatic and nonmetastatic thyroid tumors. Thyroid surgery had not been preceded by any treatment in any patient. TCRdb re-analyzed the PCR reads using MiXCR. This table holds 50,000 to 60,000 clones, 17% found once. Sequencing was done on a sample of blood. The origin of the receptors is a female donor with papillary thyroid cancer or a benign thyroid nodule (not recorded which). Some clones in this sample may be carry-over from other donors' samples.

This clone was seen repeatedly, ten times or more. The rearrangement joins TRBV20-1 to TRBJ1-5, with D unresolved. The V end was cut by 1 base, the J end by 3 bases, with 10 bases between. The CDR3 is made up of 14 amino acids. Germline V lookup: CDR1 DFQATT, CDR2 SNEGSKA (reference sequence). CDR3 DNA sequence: TGCAGTGCTAGAGTACAAGCGAACAATCAGCCCCAGCATTTT. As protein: CSARVQANNQPQHF.

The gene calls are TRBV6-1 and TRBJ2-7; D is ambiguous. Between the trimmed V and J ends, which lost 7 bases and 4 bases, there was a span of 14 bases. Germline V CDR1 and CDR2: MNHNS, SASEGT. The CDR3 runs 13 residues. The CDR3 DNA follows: TGTGCCAGCACTGCCACCGGCCTATACGAGCAGTACTTC. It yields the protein CASTATGLYEQYF.